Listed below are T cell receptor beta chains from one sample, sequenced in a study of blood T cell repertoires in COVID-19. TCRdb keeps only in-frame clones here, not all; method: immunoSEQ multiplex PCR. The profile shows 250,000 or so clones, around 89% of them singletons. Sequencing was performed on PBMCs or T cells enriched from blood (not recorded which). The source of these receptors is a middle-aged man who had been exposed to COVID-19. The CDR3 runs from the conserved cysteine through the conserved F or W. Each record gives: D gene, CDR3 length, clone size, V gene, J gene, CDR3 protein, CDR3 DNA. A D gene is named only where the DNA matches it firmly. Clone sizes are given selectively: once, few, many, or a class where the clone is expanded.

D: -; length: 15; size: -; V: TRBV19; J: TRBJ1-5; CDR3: CASSIQEGLNQPQHF; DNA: TGTGCCAGTAGTATACAGGAGGGTTTAAATCAGCCCCAGCATTTT
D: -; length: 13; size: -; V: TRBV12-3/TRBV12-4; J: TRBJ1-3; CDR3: CASSPPWTSTIYF; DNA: TGTGCCAGCAGTCCACCCTGGACAAGCACCATATATTTT
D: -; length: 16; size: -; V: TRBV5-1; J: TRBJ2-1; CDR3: CASSHQTGAEGHEQFF; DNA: TGCGCCAGCAGCCACCAGACTGGGGCGGAGGGGCATGAGCAGTTCTTC
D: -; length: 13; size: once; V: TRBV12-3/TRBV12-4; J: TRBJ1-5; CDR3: CASTLQGGQPQHF; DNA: TGTGCCAGCACCTTACAGGGTGGTCAGCCCCAGCATTTT
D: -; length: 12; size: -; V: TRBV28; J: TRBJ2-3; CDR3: CASTKQGDTQYF; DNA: TGTGCCAGCACCAAACAGGGAGATACGCAGTATTTT
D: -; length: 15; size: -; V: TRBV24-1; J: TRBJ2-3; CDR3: CATSESGRPTDTQYF; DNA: TGTGCCACCAGTGAGTCGGGTCGACCCACAGATACGCAGTATTTT
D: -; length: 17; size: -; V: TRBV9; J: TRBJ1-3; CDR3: CASSVGGRGRTGNTIYF; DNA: TGTGCCAGCAGCGTAGGAGGGAGGGGCAGAACTGGAAACACCATATATTTT
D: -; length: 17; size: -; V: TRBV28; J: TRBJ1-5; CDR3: CASSTPVVPSSEKPQHF; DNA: TGTGCCAGCAGTACCCCGGTTGTACCGTCCTCTGAAAAGCCCCAGCATTTT
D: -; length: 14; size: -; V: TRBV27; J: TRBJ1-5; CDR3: CASSLRSSNQPQHF; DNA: TGTGCCAGCAGTTTACGGAGTAGCAATCAGCCCCAGCATTTT
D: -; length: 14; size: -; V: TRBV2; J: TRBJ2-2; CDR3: CASSERQLTGELFF; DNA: TGTGCCAGCAGTGAACGACAGCTTACCGGGGAGCTGTTTTTT
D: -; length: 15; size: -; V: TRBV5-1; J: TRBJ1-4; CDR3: CASSLARGSNEKLFF; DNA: TGCGCCAGCAGCTTGGCGCGAGGGTCGAATGAAAAACTGTTTTTT
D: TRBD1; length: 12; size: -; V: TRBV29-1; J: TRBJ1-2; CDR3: CSVGILQGGYTF; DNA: TGCAGCGTTGGGATTTTACAGGGGGGCTACACCTTC
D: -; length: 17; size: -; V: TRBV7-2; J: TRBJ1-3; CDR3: CASSHIGAGASGNTIYF; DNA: TGTGCCAGCAGCCACATTGGGGCAGGGGCCTCTGGAAACACCATATATTTT
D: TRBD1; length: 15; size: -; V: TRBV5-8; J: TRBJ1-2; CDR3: CASSPWGQSNYGYTF; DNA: TGTGCCAGCAGCCCGTGGGGACAGTCTAACTATGGCTACACCTTC
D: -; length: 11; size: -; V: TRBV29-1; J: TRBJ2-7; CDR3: CSVEDRRRKYF; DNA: TGCAGCGTTGAAGATAGGAGGAGGAAGTACTTC
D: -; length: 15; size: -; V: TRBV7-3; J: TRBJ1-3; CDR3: CASSPRGRWGNTIYF; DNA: TGTGCCAGCAGCCCCAGGGGAAGATGGGGAAACACCATATATTTT
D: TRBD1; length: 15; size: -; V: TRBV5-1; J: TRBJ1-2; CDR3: CASSLPSGQPYGYTF; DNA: TGCGCCAGCAGCTTACCCTCGGGACAGCCCTATGGCTACACCTTC
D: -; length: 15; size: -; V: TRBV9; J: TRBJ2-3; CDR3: CASSPYAERTDTQYF; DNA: TGTGCCAGCAGCCCCTACGCGGAACGCACAGATACGCAGTATTTT
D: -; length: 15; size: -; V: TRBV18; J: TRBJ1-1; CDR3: CASSYLGDTNTEAFF; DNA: TGTGCCAGCTCCTATTTGGGGGACACGAACACTGAAGCTTTCTTT
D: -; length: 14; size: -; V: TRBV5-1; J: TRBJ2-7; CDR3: CASSRQRQGYEQYF; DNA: TGCGCCAGCAGCCGCCAGAGACAAGGCTACGAGCAGTACTTC
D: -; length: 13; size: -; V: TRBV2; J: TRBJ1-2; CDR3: CASSDSRNYGYTF; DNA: TGTGCCAGCAGTGACTCCAGGAACTATGGCTACACCTTC
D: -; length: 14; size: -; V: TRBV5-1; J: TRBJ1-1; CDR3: CASSYGTPNTEAFF; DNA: TGCGCCAGCAGCTACGGGACACCCAACACTGAAGCTTTCTTT
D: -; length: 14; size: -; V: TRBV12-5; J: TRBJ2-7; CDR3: CASGFTGYPREQYF; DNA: TGTGCTAGTGGTTTCACAGGGTATCCTCGCGAGCAGTACTTC
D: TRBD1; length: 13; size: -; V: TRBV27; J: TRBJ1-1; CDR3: CASSLDRDQEAFF; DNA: TGTGCCAGCAGCTTAGACAGGGACCAAGAAGCTTTCTTT
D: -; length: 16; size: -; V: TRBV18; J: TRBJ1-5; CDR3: CASSPPGAGSHQPQHF; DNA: TGTGCCAGCTCACCACCGGGTGCAGGGTCCCATCAGCCCCAGCATTTT
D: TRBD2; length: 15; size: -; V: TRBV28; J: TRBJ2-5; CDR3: CASISQGRVQETQYF; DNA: TGTGCCAGCATCTCCCAAGGGAGGGTCCAAGAGACCCAGTACTTC
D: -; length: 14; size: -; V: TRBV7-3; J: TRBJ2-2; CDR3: CASSLQRGTGELFF; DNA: TGTGCCAGCAGCTTACAAAGGGGAACCGGGGAGCTGTTTTTT
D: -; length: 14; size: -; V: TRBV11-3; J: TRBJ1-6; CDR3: CASSTSSYNSPLHF; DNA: TGTGCCAGCAGCACCAGCTCCTATAATTCACCCCTCCACTTT
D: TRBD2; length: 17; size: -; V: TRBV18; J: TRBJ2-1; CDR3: CASSPFRAGDGYNEQFF; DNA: TGTGCCAGCTCACCCTTCAGAGCGGGGGATGGTTACAATGAGCAGTTCTTC
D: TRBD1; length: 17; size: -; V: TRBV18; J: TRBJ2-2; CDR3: CASSPPRTGFLSGELFF; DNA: TGTGCCAGCTCACCACCTCGGACAGGGTTCCTTTCCGGGGAGCTGTTTTTT
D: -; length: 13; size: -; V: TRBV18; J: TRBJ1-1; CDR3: CASSPPIRVEAFF; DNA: TGTGCCAGCTCACCACCTATCAGGGTTGAAGCTTTCTTT
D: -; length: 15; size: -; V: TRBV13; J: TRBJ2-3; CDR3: CASSLAAREADTQYF; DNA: TGTGCCAGCAGCTTAGCGGCCAGGGAGGCAGATACGCAGTATTTT
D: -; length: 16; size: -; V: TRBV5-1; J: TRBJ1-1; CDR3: CASSLVVVGMNTEAFF; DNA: TGCGCCAGCAGCTTGGTGGTGGTCGGGATGAACACTGAAGCTTTCTTT
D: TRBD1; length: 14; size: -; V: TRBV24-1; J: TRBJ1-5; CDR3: CATGDRTSNQPQHF; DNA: TGTGCCACTGGGGACAGAACTAGCAATCAGCCCCAGCATTTT
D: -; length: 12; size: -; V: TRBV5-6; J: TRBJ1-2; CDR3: CASSTGDYGYTF; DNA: TGTGCCAGCAGTACTGGAGACTATGGCTACACCTTC
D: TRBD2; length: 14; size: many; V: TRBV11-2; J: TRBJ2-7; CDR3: CASSSTRGGLEQYF; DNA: TGTGCCAGCAGCTCAACGCGGGGGGGCCTGGAGCAGTACTTC
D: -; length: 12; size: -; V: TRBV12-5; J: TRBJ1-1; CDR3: CASGLGSREAFF; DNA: TGTGCTAGTGGTTTGGGGAGCCGTGAAGCTTTCTTT
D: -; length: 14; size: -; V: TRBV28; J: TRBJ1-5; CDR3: CASSPGQRDQPQHF; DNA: TGTGCCAGCAGTCCAGGACAACGAGATCAGCCCCAGCATTTT
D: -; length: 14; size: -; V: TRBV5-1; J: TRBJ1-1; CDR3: CASSLGPGNTEAFF; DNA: TGCGCCAGCAGCTTGGGTCCGGGGAACACTGAAGCTTTCTTT
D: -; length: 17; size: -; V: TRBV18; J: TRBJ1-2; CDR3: CASSPPGARLGDYGYTF; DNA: TGTGCCAGCTCACCACCGGGGGCTCGATTAGGCGACTATGGCTACACCTTC
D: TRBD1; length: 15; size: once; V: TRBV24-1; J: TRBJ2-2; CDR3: CATSVGTGSTGELFF; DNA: TGTGCCACCAGTGTCGGGACAGGGAGCACCGGGGAGCTGTTTTTT
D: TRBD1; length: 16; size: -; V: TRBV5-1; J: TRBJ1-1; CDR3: CASSSQGAGMNTEAFF; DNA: TGCGCCAGCAGCTCCCAGGGGGCGGGCATGAACACTGAAGCTTTCTTT
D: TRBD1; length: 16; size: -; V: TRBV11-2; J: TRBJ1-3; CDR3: CASSQTGLISGNTIYF; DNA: TGTGCCAGCAGCCAGACAGGGCTGATCTCTGGAAACACCATATATTTT
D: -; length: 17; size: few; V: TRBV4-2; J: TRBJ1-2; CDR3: CASSQASSGQIFYGYTF; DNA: TGTGCCAGCAGCCAAGCCTCTTCGGGACAAATTTTCTATGGCTACACCTTC
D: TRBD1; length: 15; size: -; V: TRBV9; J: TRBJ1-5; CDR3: CASSSGTGGNQPQHF; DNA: TGTGCCAGCAGCTCAGGGACAGGGGGCAATCAGCCCCAGCATTTT
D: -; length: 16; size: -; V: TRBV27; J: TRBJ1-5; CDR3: CASSLIAGFSNQPQHF; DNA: TGTGCCAGCAGTTTAATAGCTGGGTTTAGCAATCAGCCCCAGCATTTT
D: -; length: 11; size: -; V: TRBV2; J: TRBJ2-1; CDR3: CASSEGGVKFF; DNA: TGTGCCAGCAGTGAGGGGGGAGTCAAGTTCTTC
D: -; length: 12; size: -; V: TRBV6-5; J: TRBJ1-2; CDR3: CASKTRIGGYTF; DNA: TGTGCCAGCAAGACGAGGATCGGGGGCTACACCTTC